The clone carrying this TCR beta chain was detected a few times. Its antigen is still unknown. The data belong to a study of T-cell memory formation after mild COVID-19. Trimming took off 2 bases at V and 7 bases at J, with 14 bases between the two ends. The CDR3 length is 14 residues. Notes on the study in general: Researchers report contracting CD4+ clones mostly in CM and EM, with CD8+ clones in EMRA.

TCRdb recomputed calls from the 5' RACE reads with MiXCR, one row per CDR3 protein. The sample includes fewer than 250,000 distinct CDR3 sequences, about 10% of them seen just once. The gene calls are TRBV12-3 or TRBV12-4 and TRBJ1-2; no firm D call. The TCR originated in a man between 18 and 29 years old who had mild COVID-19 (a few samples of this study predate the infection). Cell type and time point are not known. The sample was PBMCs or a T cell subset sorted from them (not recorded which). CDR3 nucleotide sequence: TGTGCCAGCAGTTTATTTCGGGGAGCGGGTGGCTACACCTTC. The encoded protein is CASSLFRGAGGYTF.